Below are 28 T cell receptor beta chains sequenced from a single sample in a study of Ad26.COV2.S vaccination and SARS-CoV-2 variants. Treatment: about 20 received Ad26.COV2.S at low or high dose, single or two shots; about 5 received placebo; per-sample allocation not given. Sampling occurred on day 63 after the first vaccine or placebo injection. Method: immunoSEQ multiplex PCR; TCRdb's copy keeps in-frame clones and lacks some. The table has some 340,000 clones, about 85% seen once; the top ten hold 2.1%. The material was peripheral blood, obtained in a trial of Ad26.COV2.S vaccine versus placebo. These TCRs come from a person between 18 and 65 years old who received the Ad26.COV2.S COVID-19 vaccine or a placebo.

This rearrangement joins TRBV5-5 to TRBJ1-2, with D maybe TRBD1 (5 bases). Trimming removed 3 bases from V and 6 bases from J, with 18 bases in between. The length of the CDR3 is 15 residues. The germline V gene encodes CDR1 SGHKS and CDR2 YYEKEE (reference sequence). The CDR3 spells CASSSLVWGVDGYTF. The CDR3 DNA sequence: TGTGCCAGCAGCTCCTTAGTTTGGGGGGTGGATGGCTACACCTTC.

The chain combines TRBV5-6 with TRBJ2-7; the D gene is possibly TRBD1 (6 bases). CDR1 and CDR2 (germline): SGHDT, YYEEEE. V was clipped by 3 bases and J by 4 bases, with 11 bases between them. This CDR3 is 13 amino acids long. The CDR3 DNA sequence: TGTGCCAGCAGCTGGACAGCCTCTTACGAGCAGTACTTC. Its protein is CASSWTASYEQYF. The complete variable domain, with remaining parts taken from reference TRBV5-6 and TRBJ2-7, reads DAGVTQSPTHLIKTRGQQVTLRCSPKSGHDTVSWYQQALGQGPQFIFQYYEEEERQRGNFPDRFSGHQFPNYSSELNVNALLLGDSALYLCASSWTASYEQYFGPGTRLTVT.

The chain recombines TRBV4-1 with TRBJ2-2, with 10 bases identical to TRBD2. There are 16 residues in the CDR3. V was clipped by 2 bases and J by 4 bases; unmatched bases: 4. Looked up from germline, CDR1 is MGHRA and CDR2 is YSYEKL. CDR3 nucleotides: TGCGCCAGCAGCCAACGAGCGGGGGGGAGCACCGGGGAGCTGTTTTTT. It specifies CASSQRAGGSTGELFF.

J is TRBJ2-1 and V is TRBV15; 7 positions match TRBD1. There are 15 residues in the CDR3. Germline values: CDR1 LNHNV, CDR2 YYDKDF (reference sequence). The V segment lost 1 base and the J segment 7 bases; nucleotides outside the gene matches: 7. In DNA, the CDR3 is TGTGCCACCAGCAGAGGCGGACAGGAGAGAAATGAGCAGTTCTTC. Translating it yields CATSRGGQERNEQFF. Complete variable domain (other parts from reference TRBV15 and TRBJ2-1): DAMVIQNPRYQVTQFGKPVTLSCSQTLNHNVMYWYQQKSSQAPKLLFHYYDKDFNNEADTPDNFQSRRPNTSFCFLDIRSPGLGDTAMYLCATSRGGQERNEQFFGPGTRLTVL.

The genes are TRBV6-5 and TRBJ1-1; tentatively, D is TRBD1 (6 bases). Germline V gene sequence: CDR1 MNHEY, CDR2 SVGAGI. The CDR3 sequence is 14 residues long. Between the trimmed V and J ends, which lost 7 bases and 4 bases, there was a span of 16 bases. CDR3 in amino acids: CASNQQGGTTEAFF. CDR3 bases: TGTGCCAGCAACCAACAGGGAGGAACCACTGAAGCTTTCTTT.

This chain connects TRBV3-1 (or the pseudogene TRBV3-2) to TRBJ1-1, with D maybe TRBD1 (5 bases). The V end lost 0 bases, the J end lost 1 base, and 15 bases lay between the germline ends. Germline CDR1 LGHDT, CDR2 YNNKEL (reference sequence). The CDR3 has 17 residues. Here the CDR3 DNA reads TGTGCCAGCAGCCAAGATCGGGGGATGCTAGCGAACACTGAAGCTTTCTTT. Its protein is CASSQDRGMLANTEAFF.

Only one count was recorded for this clone. The chain employs TRBV19 and TRBJ1-1, with D perhaps TRBD1 (6 bases). CDR1 and CDR2 (germline): LNHDA, SQIVND (reference sequence). V lost 5 bases, J lost 1 base, and 14 bases lay in between. The CDR3 totals 15 residues. The CDR3 coding sequence is TGTGCCAGTAGTCACAGACAGGACCGGAACACTGAAGCTTTCTTT. Translated, it gives CASSHRQDRNTEAFF.

This chain uses TRBV25-1 with TRBJ2-3; D gene uncertain. This CDR3 comprises 15 residues. The V gene lost 1 base and the J gene lost 0 bases, with 8 bases spanning the gap. Germline V gene data show CDR1 as MGHDK and CDR2 as SYGVNS. The chain's CDR3 is CASSESSLSTDTQYF. CDR3 sequence (DNA): TGTGCCAGCAGTGAATCCAGCCTTAGCACAGATACGCAGTATTTT.

The V call is TRBV5-1, the J call TRBJ2-2, with 9 bases lining up with TRBD2. CDR3 size: 14 residues. Looked up from germline, CDR1 is SGHRS and CDR2 is YFSETQ. V shed 2 bases, J shed 6 bases, and the junction held 2 bases outside the gene matches. This CDR3 is CASSFRLAAGELFF. In nucleotides, the CDR3 is TGCGCCAGCAGCTTCCGACTAGCGGCCGGGGAGCTGTTTTTT.

The J gene is TRBJ2-7, the V gene TRBV20-1, with D unresolved. CDR1 is DFQATT, CDR2 SNEGSKA, per germline (reference sequence). Trimming took off 0 bases at V and 5 bases at J, with 5 bases between the two ends. The CDR3 covers 11 residues. CDR3 region: CSARDSHEQYF. DNA for the CDR3: TGCAGTGCTAGAGACAGTCACGAGCAGTACTTC.

The chain recombines TRBV21-1 with TRBJ1-2. TRBV21-1 constitutes a pseudogene. The CDR3 sequence is 16 residues long. The CDR3 loop is CASSTRRPSSSGGLWF. In DNA form, the CDR3 reads TGTGCCAGCAGCACACGGAGGCCCTCCAGCTCCGGGGGTTTATGGTTC.

The chain is built from TRBV15 and TRBJ2-1, with TRBD2 matching 10 bases. Looked up from germline, CDR1 is LNHNV and CDR2 is YYDKDF (reference sequence). The CDR3 loop spans 17 amino acids. V lost 1 base, J lost 8 bases, and 11 bases stayed unmatched. Here the CDR3 DNA reads TGTGCCACCAGCAGAGGGATGGAAGCGGGGGGGCCGTATGAGCAGTTCTTC. Encoded protein: CATSRGMEAGGPYEQFF.

This chain links TRBV30 with TRBJ1-3; TRBD1 agrees at 8 bases. The germline gives CDR1 GTSNPN, CDR2 SVGIG (reference sequence). J gave up 2 bases and V 0 bases, and 12 bases lay outside the gene matches. The CDR3 is 18 residues long. CDR3 region: CAWSVRWTGPTTGNTIYF. The DNA for the CDR3 is TGTGCCTGGAGTGTTCGGTGGACAGGGCCTACCACTGGAAACACCATATATTTT.

The rearrangement joins TRBV7-2 to TRBJ1-2; possibly TRBD1 for D (5 bases). Trimming left V 5 bases short and J 7 bases short, with 14 bases between. Germline values: CDR1 SGHTA, CDR2 FQGNSA. The CDR3 sequence is 13 residues long. The CDR3 DNA reads as TGTGCCAGCAGCACCGGGACTCCTGGTGGCTACACCTTC. It is translated as CASSTGTPGGYTF.

The rearrangement uses TRBV4-2 and TRBJ1-2; 8 bases align to TRBD1. The ends lost 0 bases at V and 1 base at J; junction bases unmatched: 7. This CDR3 is 17 amino acids long. Per the germline V gene, CDR1 is LGHNA and CDR2 is YNFKEQ. The CDR3 bases are TGTGCCAGCAGCCAAGAACCTCAGGGGGCCTTTAACTATGGCTACACCTTC. Translated, it gives CASSQEPQGAFNYGYTF.

V gene TRBV5-5 combines with J gene TRBJ2-5, with 10 bases aligning to TRBD1. The CDR3 extends over 14 amino acids. CDR1 is SGHKS and CDR2 is YYEKEE in the germline V gene (reference sequence). With V trimmed by 0 bases and J by 5 bases, 1 base remained unmatched. CDR3 sequence (DNA): TGTGCCAGCAGCTTGGGGGACAGGGGTGAGACCCAGTACTTC. The encoded protein is CASSLGDRGETQYF.

The chain uses TRBV28 and TRBJ1-3; perhaps TRBD1 as D (6 bases). The CDR3 loop spans 18 amino acids. Trimming removed 3 bases at V and 0 bases at J, with 18 bases between. Per germline, CDR1 MDHEN and CDR2 SYDVKM. The CDR3 loop reads CASSFQGRWGASGNTIYF. The CDR3 nucleotides read TGTGCCAGCAGTTTTCAGGGGCGATGGGGGGCCTCTGGAAACACCATATATTTT.

The V call is TRBV9, the J call TRBJ1-3; possibly TRBD1 for D (6 bases). Trimming removed 3 bases at V and 0 bases at J, with 10 bases between. The CDR3 covers 15 residues. The V gene's germline CDR1 is SGDLS and CDR2 YYNGEE. The CDR3 spells CASSGTGSSGNTIYF. DNA for the CDR3: TGTGCCAGCAGCGGAACAGGGTCCTCTGGAAACACCATATATTTT.

The table lists this clone with a few counts. CDR3 in amino acids: CASSLKFGTEAFF. The CDR3 region has the DNA TGTGCCAGCAGTTTAAAGTTTGGGACAGAAGCTTTCTTT. The chain joins TRBV6-5 to TRBJ1-1; D is perhaps TRBD1 (6 bases). The CDR3 is made up of 13 amino acids. Germline values: CDR1 MNHEY, CDR2 SVGAGI. V was pared by 4 bases and J by 8 bases, with 14 bases between.

J is TRBJ2-7 and V is TRBV27; perhaps TRBD2 as D (5 bases). Germline V gene sequence: CDR1 MNHEY, CDR2 SMNVEV (reference sequence). The CDR3 is made up of 13 amino acids. V lost 5 bases, J lost 0 bases, and 8 bases lay in between. CDR3 loop: CASSPGISYEQYF. The DNA of the CDR3 is TGTGCCAGCAGTCCCGGGATCTCCTACGAGCAGTACTTC.

This clone has just one count. V gene TRBV5-5 combines with J gene TRBJ2-7; 8 bases align to TRBD1. V gave up 4 bases and J gave up 3 bases; unmatched junction bases: 6. This CDR3 spans 14 amino acids. Germline V lookup: CDR1 SGHKS, CDR2 YYEKEE (reference sequence). Here the CDR3 DNA reads TGTGCCAGCAGCGGACAGGGTAAGGGCTACGAGCAGTACTTC. Translated, it gives CASSGQGKGYEQYF.

J is TRBJ1-1 and V is TRBV5-8; D may be TRBD1 (6 bases). V was shortened by 4 bases and J by 5 bases, with 18 bases between the two germline ends. The CDR3 is made up of 15 amino acids. Germline values: CDR1 SGHTS, CDR2 YDEGEE. CDR3 sequence (DNA): TGTGCCAGCAGCGGGGGGGCCGGGGGTTGGACTGAAGCTTTCTTT. As protein: CASSGGAGGWTEAFF.

The gene calls are TRBV6-1 and TRBJ1-1, with unresolved D. V was cut by 2 bases and J by 6 bases, with 19 bases left in between. Germline V gene data show CDR1 as MNHNS and CDR2 as SASEGT. The length of the CDR3 is 16 residues. The CDR3 coding sequence is TGTGCCAGCAGTGAATCATCTCTTCAAGGTTTCTCTGAAGCTTTCTTT. Encoded protein: CASSESSLQGFSEAFF.

The CDR3 nucleotides read TGTGCCAGCAGTGGGGGACTAGCTAATCGCGATGAGCAGTTCTTC. Its translation: CASSGGLANRDEQFF. This chain links TRBV2 with TRBJ2-1; 9 bases map to TRBD2. The germline V gene has CDR1 SNHLY and CDR2 FYNNEI. V lost 4 bases, J lost 8 bases, and 9 bases stayed unmatched. The CDR3 has 15 amino acids.

The chain joins TRBV4-1 to TRBJ1-4, with a tentative D call TRBD1 (5 bases). The CDR3 is 15 amino acids. Between the trimmed V and J ends, which lost 0 bases and 7 bases, there was a span of 12 bases. Germline V gene data show CDR1 as MGHRA and CDR2 as YSYEKL. The CDR3 here is CASSQDGGGREKLFF. CDR3 nucleotide sequence: TGCGCCAGCAGCCAAGATGGGGGGGGACGTGAAAAACTGTTTTTT.

This clone has only a few counts. This chain joins TRBV3-1 (or the pseudogene TRBV3-2) and TRBJ2-1; D is unresolved. Trimming took 1 base from V and 7 from J, leaving 11 bases between them. The CDR3 contains 14 residues. Germline loops: CDR1 LGHDT, CDR2 YNNKEL (reference sequence). CDR3 sequence reads: CASSQVNSRNEQFF. CDR3 in DNA: TGTGCCAGCAGCCAAGTAAACAGCAGAAATGAGCAGTTCTTC.

This chain joins TRBV5-1 and TRBJ2-1; TRBD1 matches 10 bases. This CDR3 region has 14 residues. The trim removed 4 bases at V and 10 bases at J, leaving 8 bases unmatched. CDR1 SGHRS and CDR2 YFSETQ come from the germline V gene. The CDR3 DNA is TGCGCCAGCAGCGTCGGACAGGGGGAGACGGAGCAGTTCTTC. Protein: CASSVGQGETEQFF.

The chain combines TRBV5-6 with TRBJ1-2; TRBD1 aligns across 8 bases. The CDR3 loop spans 15 amino acids. Germline V gene sequence: CDR1 SGHDT, CDR2 YYEEEE. J lost 3 bases, V lost 4 bases, and 8 bases had no gene match. In DNA, the CDR3 is TGTGCCAGCAGCCCTCGACAGGGGCGAGACTATGGCTACACCTTC. Residues: CASSPRQGRDYGYTF.